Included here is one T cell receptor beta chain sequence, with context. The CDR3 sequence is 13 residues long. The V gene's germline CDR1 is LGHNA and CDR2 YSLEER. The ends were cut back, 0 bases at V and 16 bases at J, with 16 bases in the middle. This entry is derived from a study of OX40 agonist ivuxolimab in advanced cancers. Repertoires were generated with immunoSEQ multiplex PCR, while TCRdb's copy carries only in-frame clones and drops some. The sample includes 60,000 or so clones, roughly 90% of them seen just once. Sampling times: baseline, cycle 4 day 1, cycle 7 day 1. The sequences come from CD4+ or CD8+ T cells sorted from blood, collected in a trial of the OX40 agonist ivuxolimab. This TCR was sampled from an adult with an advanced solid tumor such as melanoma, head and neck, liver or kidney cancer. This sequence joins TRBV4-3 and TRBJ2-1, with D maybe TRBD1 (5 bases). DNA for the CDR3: TGCGCCAGCAGCCAAGACGATGACAGCTACCGTTTCTTC. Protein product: CASSQDDDSYRFF.